Shown below are 14 T cell receptor beta chains from a single sample sequenced in a study of blood T cell repertoires in COVID-19. Profiled with immunoSEQ multiplex PCR; TCRdb holds only in-frame clones, not every one. The sample has 200,000 or so clones; roughly 75% are singletons. Sequencing used peripheral blood. The receptors stem from a woman in her 70s with acute or convalescent COVID-19.

The J gene is TRBJ2-3, the V gene TRBV7-9; D gene ambiguous. Germline CDR1 and CDR2: SEHNR and FQNEAQ (reference sequence). The V end lost 5 bases, the J end lost 2 bases, and 14 bases lay between the germline ends. This CDR3 spans 15 amino acids. The CDR3 loop is CASSPQTPSTDTQYF. DNA of the CDR3: TGTGCCAGCAGCCCTCAGACACCATCCACAGATACGCAGTATTTT.

This chain uses TRBV6-5 with TRBJ2-1, with D possibly matching TRBD2 (6 bases). Germline V gene data show CDR1 as MNHEY and CDR2 as SVGAGI. The CDR3 consists of 13 residues. The germline V and J ends were trimmed by 11 bases and 0 bases, with 11 bases remaining between them. CDR3 loop: CAAGLSSYNEQFF. CDR3 in DNA: TGTGCCGCGGGACTTAGCTCCTACAATGAGCAGTTCTTC.

The chain employs TRBV28 and TRBJ2-3; 8 positions agree with TRBD2. Germline CDR1 reads MDHEN; CDR2 reads SYDVKM. The CDR3 is made up of 15 amino acids. J lost 6 bases, V lost 5 bases, and 10 bases had no gene match. CDR3 nucleotide sequence: TGTGCCAGCAGTCCCAGCGGGAGACCCTTGGATACGCAGTATTTT. Residues: CASSPSGRPLDTQYF.

The chain carries TRBV23-1 and TRBJ1-3, with 9 bases lining up with TRBD1. Being an ORF, TRBV23-1 has a function that is uncertain. V was pared by 6 bases and J by 8 bases, with 8 bases of the junction left unmatched. The CDR3 extends over 14 amino acids. CDR3 DNA: TGCGCCAGCAGGGGTCGGGGACAGGGAGACACCATATATTTT. Translating gives CASRGRGQGDTIYF.

The chain has TRBV5-1 and TRBJ2-5, with 7 bases aligning to TRBD2. The V and J ends lost 1 base and 3 bases, in that order; junction bases with no gene match: 3. The CDR3 totals 14 residues. Germline loops: CDR1 SGHRS, CDR2 YFSETQ. The CDR3 DNA reads TGCGCCAGCAGCTTGACAGCGGGGAAAGAGACCCAGTACTTC. Translation gives CASSLTAGKETQYF.

This sequence joins TRBV5-5 and TRBJ2-2; 7 positions match TRBD1. Germline CDR1 reads SGHKS; CDR2 reads YYEKEE (reference sequence). With 4 bases clipped from V and 2 bases from J, the junction kept 5 bases outside the gene matches. This CDR3 spans 15 amino acids. In nucleotides, the CDR3 is TGTGCCAGCAGCAATAGGGACAGTAACACCGGGGAGCTGTTTTTT. It codes for CASSNRDSNTGELFF. Based on the CDR3 plus reference TRBV5-5 and TRBJ2-2, the full variable domain is DAGVTQSPTHLIKTRGQQVTLRCSPISGHKSVSWYQQVLGQGPQFIFQYYEKEERGRGNFPDRFSARQFPNYSSELNVNALLLGDSALYLCASSNRDSNTGELFFGEGSRLTVL.

The J gene is TRBJ2-3, the V gene TRBV11-3, with a tentative D call TRBD1 (7 bases). Germline V gene data show CDR1 as SGHNT and CDR2 as YENEEA. The CDR3 is made up of 15 amino acids. Deletions cut 5 bases from V and 2 bases from J, with 14 bases between. Here the CDR3 reads CASSPGGLDTDTQYF. Here the CDR3 DNA reads TGTGCCAGCAGCCCAGGGGGACTTGACACAGATACGCAGTATTTT.

The V gene is TRBV6-4, the J gene TRBJ2-3; D possibly corresponds to TRBD1 (6 bases). CDR1 and CDR2 (germline): MRHNA, SNTAGT. The CDR3 loop spans 14 amino acids. Trimming stripped 6 bases from V and 2 bases from J, with 12 bases between. The DNA of the CDR3 is TGTGCCAGCAGCGCCGGGACAAACACAGATACGCAGTATTTT. It translates to CASSAGTNTDTQYF.

The gene calls are TRBV2 and TRBJ1-5; 9 bases match TRBD1. V lost 6 bases to trimming and J lost 2 bases; unmatched junction nucleotides: 5. Per germline, CDR1 SNHLY and CDR2 FYNNEI. This CDR3 is built from 15 residues. The CDR3 DNA reads as TGTGCCAGCAGCCGGACAGGGGTTGGCAATCAGCCCCAGCATTTT. It specifies CASSRTGVGNQPQHF.

The chain uses TRBV5-8 and TRBJ2-3, with 7 bases identical to TRBD1. CDR1 and CDR2 from the germline V gene are SGHTS and YDEGEE. The CDR3 is made up of 14 amino acids. V shed 1 base and J 6 bases; nucleotides not matched to a gene: 5. The CDR3 coding sequence is TGTGCCAGCAGCTTGTCAGGGGGTAGGGATACGCAGTATTTT. This codes for CASSLSGGRDTQYF.

This chain joins TRBV5-1 and TRBJ2-3; 15 nucleotides line up with TRBD2. The CDR3 is made up of 16 amino acids. After removal of 4 bases from V and 7 bases from J, the junction contained 7 bases not matched to a gene. CDR1 and CDR2 (germline): SGHRS, YFSETQ. In DNA, the CDR3 is TGCGCCAGCAGCCCCGGGACTAGCGGGAGGTTGTATACGCAGTATTTT. This sequence encodes CASSPGTSGRLYTQYF. Complete variable domain (other parts from reference TRBV5-1 and TRBJ2-3): KAGVTQTPRYLIKTRGQQVTLSCSPISGHRSVSWYQQTPGQGLQFLFEYFSETQRNKGNFPGRFSGRQFSNSRSEMNVSTLELGDSALYLCASSPGTSGRLYTQYFGPGTRLTVL.

The CDR3 nucleotides are TGCAGCGTTGAATTACAGGACGCTGGGGCCAACGTCCTGACTTTC. This gives the protein CSVELQDAGANVLTF. The chain combines TRBV29-1 with TRBJ2-6; D is possibly TRBD1 (5 bases). The germline gives CDR1 SQVTM, CDR2 ANQGSEA. V gave up 2 bases and J gave up 2 bases, with 10 bases separating them. The CDR3 has 15 residues.

This clone was seen more than once but under ten times. CDR3 loop: CASRPTLGQEGSNSPLHF. The CDR3 coding sequence is TGTGCCAGTAGGCCAACCTTGGGACAGGAGGGGTCTAATTCACCCCTCCACTTT. The chain carries TRBV19 and TRBJ1-6; 8 bases fit TRBD1. Germline loops: CDR1 LNHDA, CDR2 SQIVND (reference sequence). CDR3 size: 18 residues. V dropped 6 bases and J dropped 6; count of bases not matched to a gene: 16.

Turning to this clone: This specimen includes other DNA sequences encoding the same CDR3. CDR3 nucleotide sequence: TGTGCCAGCAGTGATGACAGTCTGAACACTGAAGCTTTCTTT. Its protein is CASSDDSLNTEAFF. This chain uses TRBV6-1 with TRBJ1-1; the D gene is possibly TRBD1 (5 bases). The CDR3 contains 14 residues. The V end lost 3 bases, the J end lost 0 bases, and 8 bases lay between the germline ends. The germline gives CDR1 MNHNS, CDR2 SASEGT.